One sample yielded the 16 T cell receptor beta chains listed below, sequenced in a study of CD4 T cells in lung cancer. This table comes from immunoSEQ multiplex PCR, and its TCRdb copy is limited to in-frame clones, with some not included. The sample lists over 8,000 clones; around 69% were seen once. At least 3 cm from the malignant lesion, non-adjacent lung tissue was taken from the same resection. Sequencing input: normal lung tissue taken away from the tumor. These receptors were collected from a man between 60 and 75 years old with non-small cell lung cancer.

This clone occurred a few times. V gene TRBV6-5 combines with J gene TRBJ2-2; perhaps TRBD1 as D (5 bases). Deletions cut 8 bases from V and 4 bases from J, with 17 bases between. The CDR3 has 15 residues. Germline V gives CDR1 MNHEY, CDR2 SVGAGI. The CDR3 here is CASSQDRSFTGELFF. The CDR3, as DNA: TGTGCCAGCTCCCAAGACAGATCCTTCACCGGGGAGCTGTTTTTT.

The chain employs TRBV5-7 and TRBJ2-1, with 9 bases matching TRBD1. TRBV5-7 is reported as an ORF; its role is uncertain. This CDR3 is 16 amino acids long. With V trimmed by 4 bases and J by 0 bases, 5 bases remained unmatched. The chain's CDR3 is CASSPGTGSSYNEQFF. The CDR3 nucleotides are TGTGCCAGCAGCCCAGGGACAGGGAGCTCCTACAATGAGCAGTTCTTC.

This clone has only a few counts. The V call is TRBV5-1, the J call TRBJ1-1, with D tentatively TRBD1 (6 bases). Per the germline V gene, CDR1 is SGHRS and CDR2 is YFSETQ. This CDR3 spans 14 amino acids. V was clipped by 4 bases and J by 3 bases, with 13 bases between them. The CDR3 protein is CASSKQPGDTEAFF. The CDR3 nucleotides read TGCGCCAGCAGCAAACAGCCAGGGGACACTGAAGCTTTCTTT.

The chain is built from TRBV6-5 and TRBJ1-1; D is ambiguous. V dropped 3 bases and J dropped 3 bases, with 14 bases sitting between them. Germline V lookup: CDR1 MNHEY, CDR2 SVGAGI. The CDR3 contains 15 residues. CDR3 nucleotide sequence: TGTGCCAGCAGTTATCGAAGAGTCTCCCACACTGAAGCTTTCTTT. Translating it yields CASSYRRVSHTEAFF.

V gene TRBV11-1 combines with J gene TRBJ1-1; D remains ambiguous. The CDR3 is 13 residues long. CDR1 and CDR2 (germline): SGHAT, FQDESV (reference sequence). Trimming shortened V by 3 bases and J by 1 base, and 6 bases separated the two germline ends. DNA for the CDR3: TGTGCCAGCAGCTTTGGGCCGAACACTGAAGCTTTCTTT. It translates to CASSFGPNTEAFF.

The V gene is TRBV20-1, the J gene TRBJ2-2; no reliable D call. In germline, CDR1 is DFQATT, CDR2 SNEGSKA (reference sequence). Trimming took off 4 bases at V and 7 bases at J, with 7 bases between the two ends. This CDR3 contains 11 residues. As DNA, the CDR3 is TGCAGTGCTAAATACGGCGGGGAGCTGTTTTTT. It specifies CSAKYGGELFF.

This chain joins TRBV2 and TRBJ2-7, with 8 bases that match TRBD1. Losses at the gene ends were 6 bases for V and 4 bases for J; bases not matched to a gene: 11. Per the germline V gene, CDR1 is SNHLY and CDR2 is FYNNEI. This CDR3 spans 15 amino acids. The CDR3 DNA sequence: TGTGCCAGCAGAGCCGGACAGGGAATGTCGTACGAGCAGTACTTC. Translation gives CASRAGQGMSYEQYF. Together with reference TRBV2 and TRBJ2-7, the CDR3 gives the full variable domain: EPEVTQTPSHQVTQMGQEVILRCVPISNHLYFYWYRQILGQKVEFLVSFYNNEISEKSEIFDDQFSVERPDGSNFTLKIRSTKLEDSAMYFCASRAGQGMSYEQYFGPGTRLTVT.

In DNA, the CDR3 is TGTGCCAGCAGCCTGGCCTCGGGGGGGCTATTTGGAAACACCATATATTTT. This sequence encodes CASSLASGGLFGNTIYF. V is TRBV5-5 and J is TRBJ1-3; D possibly corresponds to TRBD1 (6 bases). CDR3 length equals 17 residues. The germline CDR1 and CDR2 sequences are SGHKS and YYEKEE (reference sequence). V dropped 4 bases and J dropped 3 bases, with 20 bases sitting between them.

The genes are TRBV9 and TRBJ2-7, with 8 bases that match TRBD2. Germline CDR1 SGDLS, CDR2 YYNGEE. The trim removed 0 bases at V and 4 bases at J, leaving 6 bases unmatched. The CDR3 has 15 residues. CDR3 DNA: TGTGCCAGCAGCGTAGGAAGCGGGAGAAGGTACGAGCAGTACTTC. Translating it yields CASSVGSGRRYEQYF.

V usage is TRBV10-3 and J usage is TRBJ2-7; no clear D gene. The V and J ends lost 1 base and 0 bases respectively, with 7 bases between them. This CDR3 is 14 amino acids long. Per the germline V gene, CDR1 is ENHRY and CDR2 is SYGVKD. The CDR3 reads CAISEFKDSYEQYV. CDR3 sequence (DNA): TGTGCCATCAGTGAGTTTAAGGACTCCTACGAGCAGTACGTC.

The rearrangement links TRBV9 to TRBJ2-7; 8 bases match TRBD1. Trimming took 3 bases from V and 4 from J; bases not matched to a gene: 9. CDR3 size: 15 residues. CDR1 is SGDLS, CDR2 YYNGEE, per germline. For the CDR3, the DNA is TGTGCCAGCAGCGAAACCGGGACAGGAGCGTACGAGCAGTACTTC. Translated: CASSETGTGAYEQYF. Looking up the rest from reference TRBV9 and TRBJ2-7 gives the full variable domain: DSGVTQTPKHLITATGQRVTLRCSPRSGDLSVYWYQQSLDQGLQFLIQYYNGEERAKGNILERFSAQQFPDLHSELNLSSLELGDSALYFCASSETGTGAYEQYFGPGTRLTVT.

The CDR3 loop is CASSLSWRGTAVHEQYF. Written as DNA, the CDR3 is TGTGCCAGCAGTTTATCGTGGCGTGGGACAGCGGTTCACGAGCAGTACTTC. The chain links TRBV27 to TRBJ2-7, with 7 bases lining up with TRBD1. V lost 0 bases, J lost 5 bases, and 13 bases stayed unmatched. CDR3 size: 17 residues. In germline, CDR1 is MNHEY, CDR2 SMNVEV (reference sequence).

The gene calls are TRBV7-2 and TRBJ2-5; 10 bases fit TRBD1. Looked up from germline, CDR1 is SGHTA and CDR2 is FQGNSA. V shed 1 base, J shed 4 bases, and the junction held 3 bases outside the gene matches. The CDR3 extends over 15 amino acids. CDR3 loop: CASSLGTGGTETQYF. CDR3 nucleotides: TGTGCCAGCAGCTTAGGGACAGGGGGGACAGAGACCCAGTACTTC.

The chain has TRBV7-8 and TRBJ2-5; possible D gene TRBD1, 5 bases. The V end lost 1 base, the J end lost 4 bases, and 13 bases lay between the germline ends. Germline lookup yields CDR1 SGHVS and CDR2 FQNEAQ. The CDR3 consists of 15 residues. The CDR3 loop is CASSLVGAWGETQYF. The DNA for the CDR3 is TGTGCCAGCAGCTTAGTTGGGGCGTGGGGAGAGACCCAGTACTTC.

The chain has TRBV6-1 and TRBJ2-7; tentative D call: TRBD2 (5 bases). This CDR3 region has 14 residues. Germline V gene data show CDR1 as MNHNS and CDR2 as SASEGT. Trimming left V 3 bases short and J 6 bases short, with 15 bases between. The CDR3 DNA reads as TGTGCCAGCAGTGATTTCTTGCAGAGCGGCGAGCAGTACGTC. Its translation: CASSDFLQSGEQYV.

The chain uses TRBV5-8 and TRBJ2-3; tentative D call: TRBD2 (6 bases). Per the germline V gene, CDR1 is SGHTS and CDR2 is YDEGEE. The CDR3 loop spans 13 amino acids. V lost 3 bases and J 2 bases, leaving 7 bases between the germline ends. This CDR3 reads CASSSGVTDTQYF. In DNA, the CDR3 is TGTGCCAGCAGCTCGGGAGTCACAGATACGCAGTATTTT.